The sample holds one count of the clone carrying this T cell receptor (beta chain). V trimming: 6 bases; J trimming: 5 bases; junction bases outside the gene matches: 4. Germline assignment: CDR1 MDHEN and CDR2 SYDVKM. CDR3 length: 14 amino acids. Primers for the PCR totalled 60 Vbeta and 13 Jbeta. Profiled with immunoSEQ multiplex PCR; TCRdb holds only in-frame clones, not every one. Of approximately 150,000 clones in the sample, about four fifths are singletons; the top ten hold roughly 6.8%. The entry originates in a study of cytomegalovirus exposure and HLA in healthy donors. The TCR comes from a man over 45 in good health and CMV-seropositive. Sequencing was performed on PBMCs. The chain couples TRBV28 to TRBJ2-2; 9 nucleotides match TRBD1. The CDR3 coding sequence is TGTGCCAGCAGCCCGGACAGGGGAACCGGGGAGCTGTTTTTT. Its protein is CASSPDRGTGELFF.